The 31 T cell receptor beta chains below were found in one sample sequenced in a study of blood T cell repertoires in COVID-19. The protocol was immunoSEQ multiplex PCR, while the TCRdb copy is restricted to in-frame clones and leaves out a portion. The table lists 200,000 to 250,000 clones, 65% to 85% of them singletons, with roughly 1.3% in the top ten. Specimen: peripheral blood. These receptors came from a woman aged 25 to 45 with COVID-19, enrolled during active disease.

The chain couples TRBV4-1 to TRBJ2-5; possible D gene TRBD2, 6 bases. The CDR3 runs to 15 residues. Germline-derived CDR1 and CDR2 are MGHRA and YSYEKL. Trimming removed 4 bases at V and 1 base at J, with 13 bases between. CDR3 DNA: TGCGCCAGCAGCCCACGAGGGGACTTCCAAGAGACCCAGTACTTC. The encoded protein is CASSPRGDFQETQYF.

This chain joins TRBV7-2 and TRBJ2-3, with TRBD1 matching 9 bases. Per the germline V gene, CDR1 is SGHTA and CDR2 is FQGNSA. CDR3 length: 14 residues. With V trimmed by 5 bases and J by 4 bases, 4 bases remained unmatched. This chain's CDR3 is CASSVQGASDTQYF. In nucleotides, the CDR3 is TGTGCCAGCAGCGTACAGGGGGCGTCAGATACGCAGTATTTT.

The chain combines TRBV13 with TRBJ1-1; tentatively, D is TRBD1 (6 bases). This CDR3 has 14 amino acids. CDR1 and CDR2 from the germline V gene are PRHDT and FYEKMQ (reference sequence). Trimming shortened V by 5 bases and J by 1 base, and 11 bases separated the two germline ends. CDR3 amino acids: CASSLQGRNTEAFF. The CDR3 DNA sequence: TGTGCCAGCAGCCTACAGGGAAGGAACACTGAAGCTTTCTTT.

This rearrangement joins TRBV7-9 to TRBJ1-1; TRBD1 matches 7 bases. Looked up from germline, CDR1 is SEHNR and CDR2 is FQNEAQ (reference sequence). V shed 6 bases, J shed 5 bases, and the junction held 12 bases outside the gene matches. The CDR3 has 15 amino acids. The chain's CDR3 is CASRGEGQYGTEAFF. CDR3 bases: TGTGCCAGCAGGGGAGAGGGACAGTACGGAACTGAAGCTTTCTTT.

The V gene is TRBV3-1 (or the pseudogene TRBV3-2), the J gene TRBJ1-6; the D gene is possibly TRBD1 (5 bases). Germline CDR1 LGHDT, CDR2 YNNKEL (reference sequence). V was trimmed by 7 bases and J by 7 bases, leaving 17 bases between them. The CDR3 has 15 residues. The CDR3 nucleotides read TGTGCCAGCATGCCAAGGGGACGGGGGAATTCACCCCTCCACTTT. Its translation: CASMPRGRGNSPLHF.

The chain has TRBV14 and TRBJ2-1; 8 bases map to TRBD1. V lost 0 bases and J lost 6; bases outside the gene matches: 7. The CDR3 spans 16 residues. Germline V gene lookup returns CDR1 SGHDN and CDR2 FVKESK. The CDR3 sequence is CASSQDVGQGPNEQFF. The DNA of the CDR3 is TGTGCCAGCAGCCAAGACGTCGGACAGGGCCCCAATGAGCAGTTCTTC.

The genes are TRBV6-5 and TRBJ2-7; 11 bases are a match to TRBD1. Germline CDR1 reads MNHEY; CDR2 reads SVGAGI. The length of the CDR3 is 14 residues. V dropped 10 bases and J dropped 3; count of bases not matched to a gene: 8. CDR3 in amino acids: CAIGRTGGIYEQYF. As DNA, the CDR3 is TGTGCCATTGGACGGACAGGGGGCATCTACGAGCAGTACTTC.

This chain links TRBV29-1 with TRBJ2-1; 11 bases match TRBD1. The CDR3 is 14 residues long. Germline values: CDR1 SQVTM, CDR2 ANQGSEA. The trim removed 6 bases at V and 8 bases at J, leaving 9 bases unmatched. The CDR3 spells CSVPTGQGVYEQFF. CDR3 DNA sequence: TGCAGCGTCCCCACGGGACAGGGGGTTTATGAGCAGTTCTTC.

The V call is TRBV19, the J call TRBJ1-1; D is unclear. Germline lookup yields CDR1 LNHDA and CDR2 SQIVND (reference sequence). CDR3 size: 14 residues. Deletions cut 7 bases from V and 3 bases from J, with 15 bases between. Here the CDR3 DNA reads TGTGCCAGTAAACCCGCCCGGAGGGACACTGAAGCTTTCTTT. Its protein is CASKPARRDTEAFF.

This clone was detected only a few times. The rearrangement joins TRBV5-1 to TRBJ2-3, with 7 positions matching TRBD1. The CDR3 has 15 amino acids. J gave up 1 base and V 4 bases, and 6 bases lay outside the gene matches. Germline V gene sequence: CDR1 SGHRS, CDR2 YFSETQ. The CDR3 sequence is CASSVDRVGTDTQYF. In nucleotides, the CDR3 is TGCGCCAGCAGCGTCGACAGGGTCGGCACAGATACGCAGTATTTT.

The genes are TRBV6-2 or TRBV6-3 and TRBJ1-6; D gene unclear. CDR3 length equals 15 residues. V dropped 6 bases and J dropped 3 bases, with 12 bases sitting between them. Germline CDR1 reads MNHEY; CDR2 reads SVGEGT. The chain's CDR3 is CASSITQVYNSPLHF. CDR3 sequence (DNA): TGTGCCAGCAGCATTACGCAGGTCTATAATTCACCCCTCCACTTT.

V is TRBV9 and J is TRBJ1-2; D is unresolved. V was pared by 0 bases and J by 7 bases, with 19 bases between. The CDR3 consists of 16 residues. In germline, CDR1 is SGDLS, CDR2 YYNGEE. CDR3 DNA sequence: TGTGCCAGCAGCGTAGCTTTGCAGGCCCGCTCTGGTGGCTACACCTTC. It yields the protein CASSVALQARSGGYTF.

Only one count was recorded for this clone. The J gene is TRBJ1-1, the V gene TRBV4-2; no firm D call. This CDR3 region has 13 residues. Germline loops: CDR1 LGHNA, CDR2 YNFKEQ. V shed 0 bases and J shed 3 bases, with 5 bases lying between them. CDR3 residues: CASSQDRYTEAFF. CDR3 bases: TGTGCCAGCAGCCAAGATCGGTACACTGAAGCTTTCTTT.

The chain is built from TRBV5-1 and TRBJ1-4; TRBD1 matches at 9 bases. Germline V gives CDR1 SGHRS, CDR2 YFSETQ. The CDR3 is 13 residues long. The V and J ends lost 8 bases and 12 bases, in that order; junction bases with no gene match: 11. In nucleotides, the CDR3 is TGCGCCAGTTTACAGGGGGCGAGTGAGGAACTGTTTTTT. Its protein is CASLQGASEELFF.

The rearrangement uses TRBV28 and TRBJ1-5; D unresolved. CDR1 and CDR2 (germline): MDHEN, SYDVKM. CDR3 length equals 16 residues. Trimming left V 1 base short and J 2 bases short, with 12 bases between. The CDR3 reads CASSLLGLRGNQPQHF. As DNA, the CDR3 is TGTGCCAGCAGTTTATTAGGCCTTCGGGGCAATCAGCCCCAGCATTTT.

V is TRBV20-1 and J is TRBJ2-3; D is perhaps TRBD2 (5 bases). Germline V gene sequence: CDR1 DFQATT, CDR2 SNEGSKA (reference sequence). The CDR3 contains 11 residues. The V end was cut by 3 bases, the J end by 7 bases, with 8 bases between. The CDR3 region has the DNA TGCAGTGCTAGCCCGGGGTATACGCAGTATTTT. Its protein product is CSASPGYTQYF.

The rearrangement uses TRBV7-2 and TRBJ1-2; D is uncertain. The CDR3 has 13 residues. The V gene's germline CDR1 is SGHTA and CDR2 FQGNSA. V lost 3 bases, J lost 3 bases, and 8 bases lay in between. This CDR3 reads CASSFAVDYGYTF. Written as DNA, the CDR3 is TGTGCCAGCAGCTTCGCGGTTGACTATGGCTACACCTTC.

V is TRBV19 and J is TRBJ1-3; perhaps TRBD1 as D (5 bases). CDR1 and CDR2 (germline): LNHDA, SQIVND (reference sequence). The CDR3 covers 14 residues. The V gene lost 5 bases and the J gene lost 4 bases, with 12 bases spanning the gap. The CDR3 sequence is CASSEDTFGNTIYF. CDR3 bases: TGTGCCAGTAGTGAGGACACTTTCGGAAACACCATATATTTT. The variable domain in full, completed from reference TRBV19 and TRBJ1-3, reads DGGITQSPKYLFRKEGQNVTLSCEQNLNHDAMYWYRQDPGQGLRLIYYSQIVNDFQKGDIAEGYSVSREKKESFPLTVTSAQKNPTAFYLCASSEDTFGNTIYFGEGSWLTVV.

The chain combines TRBV9 with TRBJ2-7, with 8 bases fitting TRBD1. Per the germline V gene, CDR1 is SGDLS and CDR2 is YYNGEE. J lost 1 base, V lost 4 bases, and 10 bases had no gene match. The CDR3 spans 16 residues. CDR3 nucleotide sequence: TGTGCCAGCAGCCCCGGACAGGGTGGGATTTCCTACGAGCAGTACTTC. Translation: CASSPGQGGISYEQYF.

The V call is TRBV27, the J call TRBJ2-5; TRBD1 is a possible D gene (5 bases). The CDR3 covers 13 residues. Per the germline V gene, CDR1 is MNHEY and CDR2 is SMNVEV (reference sequence). V gave up 0 bases and J gave up 6 bases, with 8 bases separating them. The CDR3 DNA reads as TGTGCCAGCAGTTTATCATTGGGGCAGACCCAGTACTTC. This translates into CASSLSLGQTQYF.

The chain has TRBV7-2 and TRBJ1-2, with D possibly being TRBD1 (5 bases). This CDR3 has 13 residues. Trimming cost V 6 bases and J 8 bases, with 16 bases left between them. Germline lookup yields CDR1 SGHTA and CDR2 FQGNSA. In DNA form, the CDR3 reads TGTGCCAGCAGTTTTTCCGGGGGAAACGGCTACACCTTC. As protein: CASSFSGGNGYTF.

V gene TRBV18 combines with J gene TRBJ1-2; 9 nucleotides match TRBD1. The CDR3 has 16 residues. From germline, CDR1 is KGHSH and CDR2 LQKENI. V lost 3 bases, J lost 8 bases, and 13 bases stayed unmatched. The DNA for the CDR3 is TGTGCCAGCTCACCCCCGGGACAGGGAAATCGGGAGGGCTACACCTTC. Translated, it gives CASSPPGQGNREGYTF.

This sequence joins TRBV2 and TRBJ1-4, with unresolved D. This CDR3 region has 12 residues. Trimming left V 8 bases short and J 6 bases short, with 10 bases between. Germline values: CDR1 SNHLY, CDR2 FYNNEI. CDR3 region: CASGQLYEKLFF. The CDR3 DNA reads as TGTGCCAGCGGGCAGCTATATGAAAAACTGTTTTTT. Complete variable domain (other parts from reference TRBV2 and TRBJ1-4): EPEVTQTPSHQVTQMGQEVILRCVPISNHLYFYWYRQILGQKVEFLVSFYNNEISEKSEIFDDQFSVERPDGSNFTLKIRSTKLEDSAMYFCASGQLYEKLFFGSGTQLSVL.

The chain uses TRBV6-5 and TRBJ2-1, with D unclear. V was clipped by 6 bases and J by 12 bases, with 15 bases between them. This CDR3 contains 12 residues. Germline CDR1 is MNHEY and CDR2 is SVGAGI. This CDR3 is CASSASVRRQFF. CDR3 sequence (DNA): TGTGCCAGCAGCGCCTCTGTCAGGCGGCAGTTCTTC.

The chain combines TRBV6-5 with TRBJ1-1; TRBD1 agrees at 7 bases. Germline CDR1 and CDR2: MNHEY and SVGAGI. V gave up 6 bases and J gave up 3 bases; unmatched junction bases: 10. The length of the CDR3 is 15 residues. CDR3 nucleotide sequence: TGTGCCAGCAGCCCCTACAGGGGCCGGGACACTGAAGCTTTCTTT. It codes for CASSPYRGRDTEAFF.

The chain combines TRBV27 with TRBJ2-1; D may be TRBD2 (6 bases). The germline gives CDR1 MNHEY, CDR2 SMNVEV (reference sequence). The CDR3 has 12 residues. Trimming shortened V by 3 bases and J by 6 bases, and 6 bases separated the two germline ends. CDR3 bases: TGTGCCAGCAGTTTGGGGGGCAATGAGCAGTTCTTC. It specifies CASSLGGNEQFF.

The chain has TRBV9 and TRBJ2-5; tentatively, D is TRBD2 (5 bases). V shed 0 bases and J shed 1 base, with 16 bases lying between them. The CDR3 extends over 17 amino acids. Germline V gene data show CDR1 as SGDLS and CDR2 as YYNGEE. The CDR3 protein is CASSVDIALDLQETQYF. For the CDR3, the DNA is TGTGCCAGCAGCGTAGATATAGCGCTAGACCTCCAAGAGACCCAGTACTTC.

This clone was found once. The chain links TRBV7-9 to TRBJ1-1, with 8 bases matching TRBD1. Germline CDR1 SEHNR, CDR2 FQNEAQ (reference sequence). V gave up 1 base and J gave up 3 bases; unmatched junction bases: 10. The CDR3 consists of 17 residues. The CDR3 is CASSLEGGRQGHTEAFF. DNA for the CDR3: TGTGCCAGCAGCTTAGAGGGGGGCCGACAGGGGCACACTGAAGCTTTCTTT.

The rearrangement links TRBV4-3 to TRBJ2-3; TRBD2 might be the D (7 bases). Trimming took off 2 bases at V and 2 bases at J, with 14 bases between the two ends. Germline CDR1 LGHNA, CDR2 YSLEER. The CDR3 runs to 16 residues. Here the CDR3 DNA reads TGCGCCAGCAGCCAATTAGGGGGGGGCCCCACAGATACGCAGTATTTT. It translates to CASSQLGGGPTDTQYF.

This clone came up once. The V and J genes are TRBV3-1 (or the pseudogene TRBV3-2) and TRBJ1-1, with D tentatively TRBD1 (5 bases). Germline CDR1 LGHDT, CDR2 YNNKEL (reference sequence). Trimming took 3 bases from V and 4 from J, leaving 18 bases between them. The CDR3 covers 16 residues. The CDR3 spells CASSQIRAEGATEAFF. DNA for the CDR3: TGTGCCAGCAGCCAGATAAGAGCAGAAGGGGCCACTGAAGCTTTCTTT.

This chain joins TRBV6-1 and TRBJ1-3, with D hard to call. CDR3 length: 15 amino acids. Germline V gene lookup returns CDR1 MNHNS and CDR2 SASEGT. Trimming took off 2 bases at V and 0 bases at J, with 8 bases between the two ends. CDR3 bases: TGTGCCAGCAGTGAACGCCCAGGCTCTGGAAACACCATATATTTT. This gives the protein CASSERPGSGNTIYF.